These 22 T cell receptor beta chains were all obtained from the same sample, sequenced in a study of T cells of healthy individuals. One entry per CDR3 protein results from TCRdb running MiXCR on the 5' RACE reads. The table lists about 82,000 distinct CDR3 sequences, about 4.8% of them singletons. These receptors were obtained from a female donor in good health.

The gene calls are TRBV6-2 or TRBV6-3 and TRBJ1-2; tentatively, D is TRBD1 (5 bases). Germline V gene lookup returns CDR1 MNHEY and CDR2 SVGEGT. The V and J ends lost 6 bases and 5 bases respectively, with 16 bases between them. The CDR3 consists of 14 residues. CDR3 residues: CASSPQSRGYGYTF. CDR3 nucleotide sequence: TGTGCCAGCAGCCCCCAGTCGAGGGGTTATGGCTACACCTTC.

Ten or more counts support this clonotype. The gene calls are TRBV6-5 and TRBJ2-2; TRBD1 or TRBD2 may be the D gene (5 bases each). Trimming stripped 6 bases from V and 1 base from J, with 15 bases between. Germline CDR1 and CDR2: MNHEY and SVGAGI. The CDR3 sequence is 16 residues long. The CDR3 region has the DNA TGTGCCAGCAGATTCCCGGGACCCCAGAACACCGGGGAGCTGTTTTTT. This codes for CASRFPGPQNTGELFF.

This clonotype was counted ten times or more. The gene calls are TRBV9 and TRBJ2-5, with a possible D match to TRBD2 (7 bases). This CDR3 is built from 14 residues. The V end lost 2 bases, the J end lost 3 bases, and 11 bases lay between the germline ends. Per the germline V gene, CDR1 is SGDLS and CDR2 is YYNGEE. CDR3 region: CASSVGGREETQYF. As DNA, the CDR3 is TGTGCCAGCAGCGTGGGGGGGCGCGAAGAGACCCAGTACTTC.

The chain couples TRBV20-1 to TRBJ2-1; 15 nucleotides align to TRBD2. With V trimmed by 6 bases and J by 0 bases, 3 bases remained unmatched. Germline V CDR1 and CDR2: DFQATT, SNEGSKA (reference sequence). This CDR3 contains 16 residues. In DNA, the CDR3 is TGCAGTGCAAGGACTAGCGGGAGGGCCTCCTACAATGAGCAGTTCTTC. This translates into CSARTSGRASYNEQFF.

J is TRBJ1-1 and V is TRBV6-2 or TRBV6-3; a possible D gene is TRBD1 (5 bases). CDR3 length equals 14 residues. Germline-derived CDR1 and CDR2 are MNHEY and SVGEGT. Trimming removed 8 bases at V and 0 bases at J, with 13 bases between. The CDR3: CASRRQQMNTEAFF. CDR3 coding DNA: TGTGCCAGCCGTCGACAGCAGATGAACACTGAAGCTTTCTTT.

This clonotype turned up a few times. The genes are TRBV20-1 and TRBJ1-6; D unclear. Looked up from germline, CDR1 is DFQATT and CDR2 is SNEGSKA (reference sequence). CDR3 length: 15 amino acids. The V end was cut by 4 bases, the J end by 4 bases, with 14 bases between. CDR3 region: CSAKTESLYNSPLHF. CDR3 in DNA: TGCAGTGCTAAAACCGAGAGCTTGTATAATTCACCCCTCCACTTT.

In its sample, this clonotype was seen many times. V and J are TRBV7-2 and TRBJ2-7; 16 nucleotides align to TRBD2. The V and J ends lost 3 bases and 4 bases, in that order; junction bases with no gene match: 9. The CDR3 has 18 residues. Germline lookup yields CDR1 SGHTA and CDR2 FQGNSA. CDR3 nucleotides: TGTGCCAGCAGCTTCTACCCGCCGGGACTAGCGGGAGGGTACGAGCAGTACTTC. It encodes CASSFYPPGLAGGYEQYF. The full variable domain, completed using reference TRBV7-2 and TRBJ2-7, is GAGVSQSPSNKVTEKGKDVELRCDPISGHTALYWYRQSLGQGLEFLIYFQGNSAPDKSGLPSDRFSAERTGGSVSTLTIQRTQQEDSAVYLCASSFYPPGLAGGYEQYFGPGTRLTVT.

V is TRBV7-2 and J is TRBJ2-1; 12 positions match TRBD2. Unmatched junction bases numbered 8, after V lost 5 bases and J lost 12 bases. Per germline, CDR1 SGHTA and CDR2 FQGNSA. The CDR3 extends over 14 amino acids. Here the CDR3 reads CASSPRTSGMGQFF. For the CDR3, the DNA is TGTGCCAGCAGCCCGAGGACTAGCGGGATGGGGCAGTTCTTC.

V gene TRBV5-4 combines with J gene TRBJ1-1, with TRBD1 matching 8 bases. Germline-derived CDR1 and CDR2 are SGHNT and YYREEE (reference sequence). The CDR3 has 15 amino acids. The junction had 10 bases not matched to a gene; V was cut back by 3 bases and J by 6 bases. The DNA of the CDR3 is TGTGCCAGCAGCTGGAGGGCAGGGGGCGCGTCTGAAGCTTTCTTT. Translating it yields CASSWRAGGASEAFF.

This clonotype was seen many times. V and J are TRBV4-1 and TRBJ2-7; no clear D. The CDR3 sequence is 12 residues long. Germline V CDR1 and CDR2: MGHRA, YSYEKL. The V end was cut by 1 base, the J end by 2 bases, with 3 bases between. As DNA, the CDR3 is TGCGCCAGCAGCCAAGGGGCCTACGAGCAGTACTTC. Its protein is CASSQGAYEQYF.

On this clonotype: The junction and the germline gene differ at one end; a read error may be behind it. The V and J genes are TRBV4-3 and TRBJ2-1; 11 nucleotides align to TRBD1. CDR3 length equals 18 residues. Germline V gives CDR1 LGHNA, CDR2 YSLEER. Here the CDR3 DNA reads TGCGCCAGCACCCAAGACCCCACCGGGACAGGGGGCTACAATGAGCAGTTCTTC. Translated: CASTQDPTGTGGYNEQFF.

In this sample, this clonotype turned up many times. CDR3 coding DNA: TGTGCCAGCAGCCAAGACCCTACTAGCGGCTACGAGCAGTACTTC. As protein: CASSQDPTSGYEQYF. V gene TRBV3-1 combines with J gene TRBJ2-7, with 8 bases lining up with TRBD2. This CDR3 is built from 15 residues. Germline-derived CDR1 and CDR2 are LGHDT and YNNKEL (reference sequence). V lost 0 bases, J lost 3 bases, and 4 bases stayed unmatched.

The sample holds many counts of this clonotype. The chain joins TRBV5-4 to TRBJ2-7; unclear D gene. Germline-derived CDR1 and CDR2 are SGHNT and YYREEE (reference sequence). V gave up 3 bases and J gave up 0 bases, with 13 bases separating them. This CDR3 has 15 amino acids. The DNA of the CDR3 is TGTGCCAGCAGCTCTCCGGCTACAGCCTCCTACGAGCAGTACTTC. Protein sequence: CASSSPATASYEQYF.

This clonotype has ten or more counts. The V gene is TRBV29-1, the J gene TRBJ2-6, with TRBD1 matching over 7 bases. V lost 3 bases and J lost 2; bases outside the gene matches: 1. Germline V gene sequence: CDR1 SQVTM, CDR2 ANQGSEA. This CDR3 is built from 14 residues. Here the CDR3 reads CSVEGTAGANVLTF. In DNA, the CDR3 is TGCAGCGTTGAGGGGACAGCTGGGGCCAACGTCCTGACTTTC.

At least ten counts were recorded for this clonotype. The genes are TRBV6-1 and TRBJ2-3, with D perhaps matching TRBD2 (6 bases). Germline-derived CDR1 and CDR2 are MNHNS and SASEGT. The CDR3 consists of 16 residues. Between the trimmed V and J ends, which lost 6 bases and 2 bases, there was a span of 18 bases. The CDR3 DNA reads TGTGCCAGCAGGGGGGACTGGCAATTCGACACAGATACGCAGTATTTT. Its translation: CASRGDWQFDTDTQYF.

V usage is TRBV25-1 and J usage is TRBJ2-3; 13 bases align to TRBD2. With 1 base clipped from V and 4 bases from J, the junction kept 8 bases outside the gene matches. This CDR3 is built from 18 residues. CDR1 is MGHDK and CDR2 is SYGVNS in the germline V gene. CDR3 sequence reads: CASSESPLTSGRADTQYF. In nucleotides, the CDR3 is TGTGCCAGCAGTGAATCTCCCCTCACTAGCGGGAGGGCAGATACGCAGTATTTT.

A few counts support this clonotype. The chain combines TRBV19 with TRBJ2-7; D tentatively reads TRBD1 or TRBD2 (6 bases each). The CDR3 runs 12 residues. Per the germline V gene, CDR1 is LNHDA and CDR2 is SQIVND (reference sequence). V dropped 6 bases and J dropped 3 bases, with 9 bases sitting between them. The CDR3 loop is CASSGGHYEQYF. The CDR3, as DNA: TGTGCCAGTAGCGGGGGACACTACGAGCAGTACTTC.

This clonotype was counted only a few times. V and J are TRBV19 and TRBJ2-5; TRBD1 might be the D (6 bases). The CDR3 is made up of 15 amino acids. The V end lost 5 bases, the J end lost 2 bases, and 15 bases lay between the germline ends. Germline CDR1 LNHDA, CDR2 SQIVND (reference sequence). In DNA, the CDR3 is TGTGCCAGTAGTCCGACCGGGACACCTCAAGAGACCCAGTACTTC. It specifies CASSPTGTPQETQYF.

This clonotype was seen repeatedly, ten times or more. The chain employs TRBV7-2 and TRBJ1-5; 7 bases agree with TRBD1. This CDR3 comprises 14 residues. Germline values: CDR1 SGHTA, CDR2 FQGNSA. Trimming removed 5 bases from V and 4 bases from J; junction bases left unmatched: 5. The CDR3, as DNA: TGTGCCAGCAGCACACAGGGGAAGAATCAGCCCCAGCATTTT. This encodes CASSTQGKNQPQHF.

This clonotype was observed many times. J is TRBJ2-5 and V is TRBV13, with 8 bases that match TRBD2. Germline V CDR1 and CDR2: PRHDT, FYEKMQ (reference sequence). Trimming cost V 4 bases and J 5 bases; bases outside gene matches: 6. CDR3 length: 14 residues. CDR3 in DNA: TGTGCCAGCAGCTATACTAGCGGTGATGAGACCCAGTACTTC. It codes for CASSYTSGDETQYF.

The chain joins TRBV2 to TRBJ2-1; 12 bases map to TRBD2. Germline CDR1 SNHLY, CDR2 FYNNEI. CDR3 length: 16 amino acids. J was trimmed by 9 bases and V by 3 bases; bases with no gene match: 9. The CDR3 nucleotides are TGTGCCAGCAGTGATTTGACTAGCGGGAGTAGCAGTGAGCAGTTCTTC. It yields the protein CASSDLTSGSSSEQFF.

J is TRBJ2-5 and V is TRBV6-6, with D possibly being TRBD1 (5 bases). V lost 5 bases to trimming and J lost 2 bases, with 21 bases between them. The CDR3 is 17 residues long. Germline V gene sequence: CDR1 MNHNY, CDR2 SVGAGI (reference sequence). CDR3 sequence: CASSPRSGRHRQETQYF. CDR3 bases: TGTGCCAGCAGTCCTCGTTCCGGTCGGCACAGGCAAGAGACCCAGTACTTC.